This record concerns one T cell receptor (beta chain) sequence. The antigen is undetermined. The data are from a study of cytomegalovirus exposure and HLA in healthy donors. Turning to the study itself: Early released data comprised some 85 million unique TCRs from HLA-typed donors. Overall study findings and caveats: In a later analysis, TCR beta V- and J-gene trimming showed a link to a missense DCLRE1C variant. Serostatus for CMV was the only available immune exposure information.

This PCR relied on a set of 60 Vbeta primers and 13 Jbeta primers. The protocol was immunoSEQ multiplex PCR, while the TCRdb copy is restricted to in-frame clones and leaves out a portion. Its table lists fewer than 85,000 clones. Input material: PBMCs. The receptor's source is a man aged 50 to 60 in good health and CMV-seropositive.

The CDR3 region is CASSLLKLPTSNYGYTF. CDR3 bases: TGTGCCAGCAGCTTACTGAAGCTACCCACTTCTAACTATGGCTACACCTTC. The V call is TRBV7-9, the J call TRBJ1-2; the D is unclear. The germline CDR1 and CDR2 sequences are SEHNR and FQNEAQ (reference sequence). V shed 2 bases and J shed 0 bases, with 16 bases lying between them. This CDR3 region has 17 residues.